The sequence of this T cell receptor beta chain was determined in a study of regulatory T cells in long-lasting Graves disease. This clonotype was seen ten or more times. Both iRepertoire HTBI primers and Arm-PCR of CDR3 regions were used to build the TCR beta libraries. MiXCR, run by TCRdb on the multiplex PCR reads, gives a single entry per CDR3 protein. The sample consists of approximately 440,000 distinct CDR3 sequences, less than 25% of them appearing once. This CDR3 contains 13 residues. The V end lost 2 bases, the J end lost 5 bases, and 10 bases lay between the germline ends. The germline V gene has CDR1 MDHEN and CDR2 SYDVKM. The time point was: persistent/refractory GD, antithyroid drugs over 5 years with positive TRAb. PBMC RNA was the source of the TCR library.

V and J are TRBV28 and TRBJ2-7, with D unclear. This specimen consisted of peripheral blood mononuclear cells (PBMCs), obtained when the disease was refractory, from a patient treated with antithyroid drugs. The receptor was derived from a female donor with Graves disease. The CDR3 sequence: CASSLGAQDEQYF. CDR3 sequence (DNA): TGTGCCAGCAGTTTAGGTGCGCAGGACGAGCAGTACTTC.